This entry concerns a single T cell receptor beta chain. This entry is derived from a study of neoadjuvant anti-PD-1 for oral cavity cancer. Patients had HPV-negative, locally advanced oral cavity squamous cell carcinoma. Analysis of PBMCs was direct, with no culture step. Blood libraries mostly used about 0.5 ug genomic DNA, six replicates each. TCRdb keeps only in-frame clones here, not all; method: immunoSEQ multiplex PCR. Of tens of thousands of clones detected, around 80% appear once; the ten largest clones hold around 2.6%. The receptor's source is a person aged 40 to 85 with oral cavity squamous cell carcinoma. The sequencing here drew on PBMCs, taken before nivolumab (anti-PD-1) treatment.

CDR3 loop: CASSPHRGPDSLTEAFF. CDR3 DNA sequence: TGCGCCAGCAGCCCCCACCGGGGGCCCGATTCATTAACTGAAGCTTTCTTT. The chain uses TRBV5-1 and TRBJ1-1, with D perhaps matching TRBD1 (6 bases). The V gene lost 4 bases and the J gene lost 5 bases, with 24 bases spanning the gap. This CDR3 spans 17 amino acids. The germline V gene encodes CDR1 SGHRS and CDR2 YFSETQ. The whole variable domain, remainder taken from reference TRBV5-1 and TRBJ1-1, is KAGVTQTPRYLIKTRGQQVTLSCSPISGHRSVSWYQQTPGQGLQFLFEYFSETQRNKGNFPGRFSGRQFSNSRSEMNVSTLELGDSALYLCASSPHRGPDSLTEAFFGQGTRLTVV.